These T cell receptor beta chains were read from a single sample in a study of blood T cell repertoires in COVID-19. Generated by immunoSEQ multiplex PCR, the TCRdb table keeps only in-frame clones and is missing some. The top ten clones hold about 2.5% of a sample with approximately 49,000 clones, 70% to 85% of them seen once. The sequenced sample consisted of peripheral blood. The receptors here all came from a man aged 45-60 years with acute or convalescent COVID-19. CDR3s include the opening cysteine and the closing phenylalanine or tryptophan. A D gene is named only where the DNA matches it firmly. Some rows mark clone size as missing; the rest say once, few, many or name a class of expanded clone.

j_call	clone_size	cdr3_length	d_call	v_call	cdr3_nt	cdr3_aa
TRBJ2-5	.	14	TRBD1	TRBV24-1	TGTGCCACCAGTGATTCACAGGGGGTAGAGACCCAGTACTTC	CATSDSQGVETQYF
TRBJ1-5	.	17	.	TRBV28	TGTGCCAGCAGTTCAAACACCCTTGCCACGTACAATCAGCCCCAGCATTTT	CASSSNTLATYNQPQHF
TRBJ2-2	few	13	.	TRBV3-1/TRBV3-2	TGTGCCAGCAGCCAAGGGGAGGCCGGGGAGCTGTTTTTT	CASSQGEAGELFF
TRBJ2-2	.	17	TRBD1	TRBV4-1	TGCGCCAGCAGCCAAGTGGGGGACAGGGGGCGCTTCGGGGAGCTGTTTTTT	CASSQVGDRGRFGELFF
TRBJ2-3	.	16	TRBD2	TRBV3-1/TRBV3-2	TGTGCCAGCAGCCTTATGACTAGCGGCCGCACAGATACGCAGTATTTT	CASSLMTSGRTDTQYF
TRBJ1-5	few	15	.	TRBV4-1	TGCGCCAGCAGCCAAGCGGGGGGGGGCGGTCAGCCCCAGCATTTT	CASSQAGGGGQPQHF
TRBJ2-7	.	13	.	TRBV28	TGTGCCAGCAGCACCAGACAGGTCTACGAGCAGTACTTC	CASSTRQVYEQYF
TRBJ1-2	few	19	TRBD1	TRBV4-2	TGTGCCAGCAGCCAAGATCCCCGACAGGGCACCTCACCTAACTATGGCTACACCTTC	CASSQDPRQGTSPNYGYTF
TRBJ2-1	.	15	TRBD1	TRBV5-4	TGTGCCAGCAGCTTGGATAGGGGGCCCTACAATGAGCAGTTCTTC	CASSLDRGPYNEQFF
TRBJ1-2	.	11	.	TRBV2	TGTGCCATAATAGGGACAAACGGCTACACCTTC	CAIIGTNGYTF
TRBJ2-2	.	16	TRBD2	TRBV5-1	TGCGCCAGCAGCCTCACTAGCGGGGGGGCCGCCGGGGAGCTGTTTTTT	CASSLTSGGAAGELFF
TRBJ1-2	once	15	TRBD1	TRBV28	TGTGCCAGCAGTCCCCTCGACAGGGGGTTCTATGGCTACACCTTC	CASSPLDRGFYGYTF
TRBJ2-3	once	16	TRBD2	TRBV4-1	TGCGCCAGCAGCTTTCTAGCGGGAGGGCCCCAAGATACGCAGTATTTT	CASSFLAGGPQDTQYF
TRBJ1-6	.	17	TRBD1	TRBV7-8	TGTGCCAGCAGCTTAGCCTCCGGGACAGGGTCGAGTTCACCCCTCCACTTT	CASSLASGTGSSSPLHF
TRBJ2-2	.	18	TRBD2	TRBV24-1	TGTGCCACCAGTGACCTGGGACTAGCGGGAGGGAACACCGGGGAGCTGTTTTTT	CATSDLGLAGGNTGELFF
TRBJ2-3	.	13	.	TRBV7-8	TGTGCCAGCAGCTCCCTTAGCACAGATACGCAGTATTTT	CASSSLSTDTQYF
TRBJ2-5	.	12	.	TRBV6-5	TGTGCCAGCAGGGTGACAGCGGAGGGGTGGTACTTC	CASRVTAEGWYF
TRBJ2-1	.	14	.	TRBV11-2	TGTGCCACCCGACCGGGAGCTGGGTACAATGAGCAGTTCTTC	CATRPGAGYNEQFF
TRBJ2-1	.	13	.	TRBV2	TGTGCCAGCAGGGCGACAGCCTTTAATGAGCAGTTCTTC	CASRATAFNEQFF
TRBJ1-4	.	16	TRBD1	TRBV2	TGTGCCAGCAGTCGCCTCCCACAGGGGGCTGGTGAAAAACTGTTTTTT	CASSRLPQGAGEKLFF
TRBJ2-1	.	15	TRBD2	TRBV7-7	TGTGCCAGCAGCTTAGGGGTGGCTAGCGGCAATGAGCAGTTCTTC	CASSLGVASGNEQFF
TRBJ1-5	.	14	.	TRBV10-2	TGCGCCAGCAGTGATCCTGGAGAAGGTCAGCCCCAGCATTTT	CASSDPGEGQPQHF
TRBJ1-1	.	13	.	TRBV11-2	TGTGCCAGCACTTACCGTGGAGGGACTGAAGCTTTCTTT	CASTYRGGTEAFF
TRBJ2-7	.	14	.	TRBV5-4	TGTGCCAGCAGCCAAGCAGGCGGGAACTACGAGCAGTACTTC	CASSQAGGNYEQYF
TRBJ2-2	.	13	.	TRBV6-5	TGTGCCAGCAGTTCTCGGGAGACCGGGGAGCTGTTTTTT	CASSSRETGELFF
TRBJ2-7	once	12	.	TRBV28	TGTGCCAGCAGTTCTCCCCGGGACGAGCAGTACTTC	CASSSPRDEQYF
TRBJ2-5	once	13	TRBD1	TRBV5-4	TGTGCCACCGGGGACAGGGTAGGGGAGACCCAGTACTTC	CATGDRVGETQYF
TRBJ1-3	once	17	.	TRBV4-1	TGCGCCAGCAGCCAAGCTACCGGGAGAACTTCTGGAAACACCATATATTTT	CASSQATGRTSGNTIYF
TRBJ1-5	.	15	TRBD1	TRBV5-5	TGTGCCAGCAGCCTAAGGACAGGGATCAATCAGCCCCAGCATTTT	CASSLRTGINQPQHF
TRBJ2-7	.	14	TRBD2	TRBV18	TGTGCCAGCTCACCAACTAGCGGAAACTACGAGCAGTACTTC	CASSPTSGNYEQYF
TRBJ2-3	.	16	TRBD2	TRBV10-1	TGCGCCAGCAGTGAGTCGGAGCGGGGGGGCACAGATACGCAGTATTTT	CASSESERGGTDTQYF
TRBJ1-2	.	11	.	TRBV12-3/TRBV12-4	TGTGCCAGCAGACGGTTTTATGTGGAGGCCTTC	CASRRFYVEAF
TRBJ2-7	.	14	.	TRBV18	TGTGCCAGCTCACCCGCGGGGACCCCCTACGAGCAGTACTTC	CASSPAGTPYEQYF